The clone carrying this TCR beta chain was counted only a few times. TCRdb's table, derived via immunoSEQ multiplex PCR, lists solely in-frame clones and lacks some. The sample holds approximately 210,000 clones, over 70% seen once. These data come from a study of blood T cell repertoires in COVID-19. The CDR3 is 13 amino acids. The V gene's germline CDR1 is SNHLY and CDR2 FYNNEI. Trimming pared 6 bases from V and 0 bases from J, leaving 9 bases between. Sequenced sample: peripheral blood. The clonotype comes from a man in his fifties with active or convalescent COVID-19. The J gene is TRBJ2-7, the V gene TRBV2; tentative D call: TRBD1 (6 bases). The CDR3: CASRRDTSYEQYF. Here the CDR3 DNA reads TGTGCCAGCAGACGGGACACCTCCTACGAGCAGTACTTC.